These 31 T cell receptor beta chains came from one sample sequenced in a study of T cell repertoires in cytomegalovirus infection. TCRdb reprocessed the reads with MiXCR, giving one entry per CDR3 protein. The sample lists 310,000 or so distinct CDR3 sequences; about 17% were seen once. The sample taken for sequencing was PBMCs. These receptors were collected from a human donor in good health (CMV status not recorded). Some clones in this sample may be carry-over from other donors' samples.

CDR3 sequence (DNA): TGTGCCAGCAGTTTATTATATGGGACTGCGGCTAACACTGAAGCTTTCTTT. This gives the protein CASSLLYGTAANTEAFF. V usage is TRBV27 and J usage is TRBJ1-1, with a weak D call TRBD1 (5 bases). This CDR3 region has 17 residues. V gave up 1 base and J gave up 2 bases, with 17 bases separating them. Germline V CDR1 and CDR2: MNHEY, SMNVEV (reference sequence).

This clonotype was observed many times. The V and J genes are TRBV10-3 and TRBJ2-1, with D unresolved. CDR1 ENHRY and CDR2 SYGVKD come from the germline V gene. V was shortened by 4 bases and J by 8 bases, with 9 bases between the two germline ends. This CDR3 has 12 residues. CDR3 DNA: TGTGCCATCAGTGTTGGTCGGGATGAGCAGTTCTTC. It encodes CAISVGRDEQFF.

This clonotype has more than one count but fewer than ten. This chain uses TRBV5-1 with TRBJ2-7; D is unclear. This CDR3 has 13 amino acids. V lost 4 bases and J lost 0, with 8 bases in between. CDR1 is SGHRS, CDR2 YFSETQ, per germline. The DNA of the CDR3 is TGCGCCAGCAGCCGACATGCCTCCTACGAGCAGTACTTC. This gives the protein CASSRHASYEQYF.

The table lists this clonotype with many counts. The chain couples TRBV11-2 to TRBJ2-3; D remains ambiguous. The CDR3 loop spans 14 amino acids. Germline V lookup: CDR1 SGHAT, CDR2 FQNNGV. Trimming left V 1 base short and J 4 bases short, with 9 bases between. CDR3 DNA: TGTGCCAGCAGCTTAGCGCCAGCCCCAGATACGCAGTATTTT. Protein product: CASSLAPAPDTQYF.

This clonotype was detected a few times. The rearrangement uses TRBV19 and TRBJ2-7; 7 bases line up with TRBD1. The ends lost 4 bases at V and 1 base at J; junction bases unmatched: 4. This CDR3 is 14 amino acids long. CDR1 is LNHDA and CDR2 is SQIVND in the germline V gene (reference sequence). The CDR3 protein is CASSTPGQSYEQYF. The CDR3 DNA reads as TGTGCCAGTAGTACACCGGGACAGTCCTACGAGCAGTACTTC.

This clonotype has only a few counts. The rearrangement uses TRBV6-1 and TRBJ1-2; D uncertain. V lost 8 bases, J lost 1 base, and 5 bases lay in between. Per germline, CDR1 MNHNS and CDR2 SASEGT. This CDR3 is 11 amino acids long. The DNA of the CDR3 is TGTGCCAGCCGTCTTAACTATGGCTACACCTTC. Translation: CASRLNYGYTF.

To note about this clonotype: A much bigger clone sits one base away, suggesting this may be a read error. The rearrangement joins TRBV28 to TRBJ2-1; TRBD2 is a possible D gene (6 bases). Between the trimmed V and J ends, which lost 2 bases and 12 bases, there was a span of 20 bases. This CDR3 comprises 15 residues. Germline V lookup: CDR1 MDHEN, CDR2 SYDVKM. The CDR3 reads CASSLQGAGLYGQFF. DNA of the CDR3: TGTGCCAGCAGTTTACAGGGAGCGGGTCTTTATGGGCAGTTCTTC.

This clonotype was seen many times. This sequence joins TRBV7-2 and TRBJ2-7; D is ambiguous. Germline V gives CDR1 SGHTA, CDR2 FQGNSA. The V gene lost 3 bases and the J gene lost 1 base, with 4 bases spanning the gap. The CDR3 length is 12 residues. The chain's CDR3 is CASSLNSYEQYF. In DNA, the CDR3 is TGTGCCAGCAGCTTGAATTCCTACGAGCAGTACTTC.

The chain recombines TRBV7-9 with TRBJ1-4, with 7 bases matching TRBD1. The CDR3 is 16 amino acids. Germline CDR1 is SEHNR and CDR2 is FQNEAQ (reference sequence). After removal of 4 bases from V and 3 bases from J, the junction contained 8 bases not matched to a gene. CDR3 in DNA: TGTGCCAGCAGCTACCCCGCCGGGACAGCTAATGAAAAACTGTTTTTT. Residues: CASSYPAGTANEKLFF.

This clonotype showed up many times. The DNA for the CDR3 is TGCGCCAGCAGTGCTCAGAGATTACAGAACACTGAAGCTTTCTTT. Encoded protein: CASSAQRLQNTEAFF. The chain recombines TRBV5-1 with TRBJ1-1; the D is unclear. Trimming stripped 5 bases from V and 1 base from J, with 15 bases between. Germline lookup yields CDR1 SGHRS and CDR2 YFSETQ. CDR3 length equals 15 residues.

The rearrangement uses TRBV20-1 and TRBJ1-5; 11 positions match TRBD1. The J segment lost 5 bases and the V segment lost 2 bases, leaving 2 bases of the junction unmatched. This CDR3 is built from 14 residues. The germline V gene has CDR1 DFQATT and CDR2 SNEGSKA (reference sequence). The CDR3 bases are TGCAGTGCTAGAAGGACAGGGGGCGATCAGCCCCAGCATTTT. It codes for CSARRTGGDQPQHF.

This clonotype has only a few counts. This chain uses TRBV28 with TRBJ1-1; D gene ambiguous. The germline CDR1 and CDR2 sequences are MDHEN and SYDVKM. The germline V and J ends were trimmed by 5 bases and 1 base, with 11 bases remaining between them. The CDR3 is 14 residues long. CDR3 sequence reads: CASSPQKPNTEAFF. The CDR3 region has the DNA TGTGCCAGCAGTCCGCAGAAACCGAACACTGAAGCTTTCTTT. The full variable domain, with the rest looked up from reference TRBV28 and TRBJ1-1, is DVKVTQSSRYLVKRTGEKVFLECVQDMDHENMFWYRQDPGLGLRLIYFSYDVKMKEKGDIPEGYSVSREKKERFSLILESASTNQTSMYLCASSPQKPNTEAFFGQGTRLTVV.

This clonotype occurred a few times. The chain couples TRBV19 to TRBJ2-1; TRBD2 is a possible D gene (7 bases). The CDR3 has 17 residues. CDR1 and CDR2 from the germline V gene are LNHDA and SQIVND (reference sequence). V was pared by 9 bases and J by 6 bases, with 27 bases between. CDR3 DNA sequence: TGTGCCAGCGAGAAGGTGTGGGGGGCGGGGGTCTCCAATGAGCAGTTCTTC. Translated, it gives CASEKVWGAGVSNEQFF.

This clonotype was seen more than once but under ten times. The gene calls are TRBV29-1 and TRBJ2-3, with 8 bases matching TRBD2. This CDR3 region has 14 residues. V shed 6 bases, J shed 1 base, and the junction held 6 bases outside the gene matches. CDR1 SQVTM and CDR2 ANQGSEA come from the germline V gene. The CDR3 coding sequence is TGCAGCGTCGACCCGCGGGGGGGCACAGATACGCAGTATTTT. It codes for CSVDPRGGTDTQYF.

This clonotype came up a few times. The chain joins TRBV7-2 to TRBJ1-2, with D maybe TRBD1 (5 bases). The CDR3 contains 13 residues. V lost 1 base to trimming and J lost 8 bases, with 11 bases between them. CDR1 and CDR2 from the germline V gene are SGHTA and FQGNSA. The CDR3 is CASSLDRMRGYTF. CDR3 sequence (DNA): TGTGCCAGCAGCTTAGACAGGATGAGAGGCTACACCTTC.

At least ten counts were recorded for this clonotype. The junction departs from the called germline gene at one end, perhaps through a read error. The CDR3 loop is CASSLVGNQPQHF. CDR3 nucleotides: TGTGCCAGCAGTTTAGTGGGGAATCAGCCCCAGCATTTT. The chain recombines TRBV7-2 with TRBJ1-5; the D is unclear. The CDR3 has 13 residues. CDR1 SGHTA and CDR2 FQGNSA come from the germline V gene.

The sample holds a few counts of this clonotype. The V call is TRBV19, the J call TRBJ1-2; 8 nucleotides agree with TRBD1. CDR3 length: 15 residues. The trim removed 10 bases at V and 2 bases at J, leaving 12 bases unmatched. CDR1 is LNHDA and CDR2 is SQIVND in the germline V gene (reference sequence). This chain's CDR3 is CATTGTGSRNYGYTF. The CDR3 DNA reads as TGTGCCACTACCGGGACAGGTTCCAGGAACTATGGCTACACCTTC. The complete variable domain, with remaining parts taken from reference TRBV19 and TRBJ1-2, reads DGGITQSPKYLFRKEGQNVTLSCEQNLNHDAMYWYRQDPGQGLRLIYYSQIVNDFQKGDIAEGYSVSREKKESFPLTVTSAQKNPTAFYLCATTGTGSRNYGYTFGSGTRLTVV.

This clonotype was observed a handful of times. J is TRBJ2-7 and V is TRBV20-1; D call uncertain. Looked up from germline, CDR1 is DFQATT and CDR2 is SNEGSKA (reference sequence). The CDR3 has 13 amino acids. V lost 6 bases, J lost 3 bases, and 15 bases lay in between. The CDR3 sequence is CSAGGQLIYEQYF. CDR3 bases: TGCAGTGCGGGTGGGCAGCTGATCTACGAGCAGTACTTC.

The chain has TRBV10-3 and TRBJ1-1, with 7 bases lining up with TRBD1. J was trimmed by 4 bases and V by 10 bases; bases with no gene match: 9. This CDR3 has 13 residues. CDR1 is ENHRY, CDR2 SYGVKD, per germline. For the CDR3, the DNA is TGTGCCACCGGACAGGCCGAGGGCACTGAAGCTTTCTTT. This encodes CATGQAEGTEAFF.

The chain carries TRBV27 and TRBJ2-7, with unresolved D. Trimming pared 5 bases from V and 2 bases from J, leaving 13 bases between. CDR3 size: 14 residues. Germline CDR1 MNHEY, CDR2 SMNVEV (reference sequence). As DNA, the CDR3 is TGTGCCAGCAGTCACGGCGTCGATGCCTACGAGCAGTACTTC. Translation: CASSHGVDAYEQYF.

This clonotype was seen a handful of times. The chain links TRBV7-2 to TRBJ2-5; D is ambiguous. Germline loops: CDR1 SGHTA, CDR2 FQGNSA. There are 12 residues in the CDR3. Deletions cut 7 bases from V and 5 bases from J, with 11 bases between. This CDR3 is CASTSTLETQYF. The CDR3 DNA sequence: TGTGCCAGCACCTCAACGTTGGAGACCCAGTACTTC.

In regard to this clonotype: This clone may be a read error of a much larger clone one base away. The chain employs TRBV7-2 and TRBJ2-1; 10 bases agree with TRBD2. The end of the DNA aligns better with TRBJ2-7, so the J call may be wrong. CDR3 length: 17 residues. CDR1 is SGHTA, CDR2 FQGNSA, per germline. The CDR3 reads CASSSPSVAGGYNEQYF. The CDR3 DNA reads TGTGCCAGCAGCTCCCCATCGGTAGCGGGGGGATACAATGAGCAGTACTTC.

The CDR3 loop reads CASSLLPSGADNEQFF. As DNA, the CDR3 is TGTGCCAGCAGTCTCCTACCCTCGGGGGCCGACAATGAGCAGTTCTTC. The V call is TRBV12-3 or TRBV12-4, the J call TRBJ2-1; TRBD1 or TRBD2 may be the D gene (6 bases each). CDR3 length: 16 amino acids. The ends were cut back, 5 bases at V and 5 bases at J, with 19 bases in the middle.

This clonotype has more than one count but fewer than ten. The CDR3 here is CASSYSGQGTDTQYF. DNA of the CDR3: TGTGCCAGCAGTTACTCGGGACAGGGAACAGATACGCAGTATTTT. The rearrangement uses TRBV6-2 or TRBV6-3 and TRBJ2-3, with 9 bases aligning to TRBD1. CDR3 length: 15 residues. The V gene's germline CDR1 is MNHEY and CDR2 SVGEGT. V shed 0 bases, J shed 3 bases, and the junction held 1 base outside the gene matches.

The sample holds a few counts of this clonotype. The V and J genes are TRBV5-1 and TRBJ2-5; TRBD1 aligns across 7 bases. The germline CDR1 and CDR2 sequences are SGHRS and YFSETQ. Trimming took 4 bases from V and 2 from J; bases not matched to a gene: 11. The CDR3 is 16 residues long. The DNA of the CDR3 is TGCGCCAGCAGCCCCAACCCGACAGGGCAACAAGAGACCCAGTACTTC. Protein sequence: CASSPNPTGQQETQYF. The entire variable domain, with the rest obtained from reference TRBV5-1 and TRBJ2-5, is as follows: KAGVTQTPRYLIKTRGQQVTLSCSPISGHRSVSWYQQTPGQGLQFLFEYFSETQRNKGNFPGRFSGRQFSNSRSEMNVSTLELGDSALYLCASSPNPTGQQETQYFGPGTRLLVL.

Worth noting for this clonotype: A much larger clone is a single base away; this may be a read error. This rearrangement joins TRBV7-2 to TRBJ2-2, with a tentative D call TRBD2 (6 bases). This CDR3 has 13 residues. In germline, CDR1 is SGHTA, CDR2 FQGNSA. The CDR3 region has the DNA TGTGCCAGCAGCTCAGGGTGGACCGGGGGGCTGTTTTTT. Translated, it gives CASSSGWTGGLFF.

This clonotype was observed at least ten times. This chain links TRBV6-1 with TRBJ2-5; D is tentatively TRBD1 or TRBD2 (7 bases each). V lost 7 bases and J 5 bases, leaving 14 bases between the germline ends. The CDR3 consists of 13 residues. CDR1 is MNHNS and CDR2 is SASEGT in the germline V gene. Here the CDR3 reads CASTRGREETQYF. CDR3 nucleotides: TGTGCCAGCACGAGGGGGCGGGAGGAGACCCAGTACTTC.

This clonotype was detected many times. The chain combines TRBV7-2 with TRBJ1-2; D perhaps matches TRBD1 (6 bases). V was clipped by 4 bases and J by 7 bases, with 19 bases between them. The CDR3 loop spans 15 amino acids. Germline values: CDR1 SGHTA, CDR2 FQGNSA. CDR3 in amino acids: CASSSRQVIVGGYTF. Written as DNA, the CDR3 is TGTGCCAGCAGCTCACGACAGGTTATTGTTGGTGGCTACACCTTC.

The rearrangement links TRBV5-1 to TRBJ1-6, with 8 positions matching TRBD1. CDR3 length: 19 amino acids. Germline V gene data show CDR1 as SGHRS and CDR2 as YFSETQ. Unmatched junction bases numbered 12, after V lost 3 bases and J lost 1 base. For the CDR3, the DNA is TGCGCCAGCAGCTATGGTGGACAGGGAAAAGGATCCTATAATTCACCCCTCCACTTT. Protein: CASSYGGQGKGSYNSPLHF.

This clonotype was counted ten times or more. The chain carries TRBV10-2 and TRBJ1-1, with 8 bases that match TRBD1. The CDR3 runs 17 residues. Germline V gives CDR1 WSHSY, CDR2 SAAADI. Germline trimming cut 6 bases from V and 11 bases from J; bases unmatched to any gene: 23. CDR3 residues: CASRVGTGDQTTNQAFF. The CDR3 coding sequence is TGCGCCAGCAGGGTGGGGACAGGAGATCAAACAACAAACCAGGCTTTCTTT.

In this sample, this clonotype turned up once. A read error may explain this, as a much larger clone is one base away. The gene calls are TRBV7-3 and TRBJ2-5, with TRBD1 matching over 7 bases. Germline CDR1 reads SGHTA; CDR2 reads FQGTGA. This CDR3 comprises 13 residues. This chain's CDR3 is CASSRDREETEYF. For the CDR3, the DNA is TGTGCCAGCAGCAGGGACAGAGAAGAGACCGAGTACTTC.